This T cell receptor beta chain was recovered during a study of T-cell memory formation after mild COVID-19. Via MiXCR, TCRdb re-called the 5' RACE reads, giving one row per CDR3 protein. Seen here are about 400,000 distinct CDR3 sequences, over 13% observed once, and the top ten hold around 21%. With 1 base removed from V and 0 bases from J, the gap between germline ends came to 12 bases. In germline, CDR1 is SGHRS, CDR2 YFSETQ. There are 16 residues in the CDR3. The chain combines TRBV5-1 with TRBJ2-3; D is unresolved. The sequence was collected from a man younger than 30 who had mild COVID-19 (a few samples of this study predate the infection). Cell type and time point are not known. The sample taken for sequencing was PBMCs or a T cell subset sorted from them (not recorded which). The CDR3 protein is CASSLLGLTSTDTQYF. DNA of the CDR3: TGCGCCAGCAGCTTGCTCGGCCTGACAAGCACAGATACGCAGTATTTT.